A selection of T cell receptor beta chains follows, all from one sample in a study of blood T cell repertoires in COVID-19. Only in-frame clones appear in the TCRdb table, and some are missing; sequencing was by immunoSEQ multiplex PCR. The data contain around 160,000 clones, 70% to 90% of them seen just once; the ten biggest clones take up 8%. The sequencing sample was made of peripheral blood. These receptors all come from a woman aged 60-75 years with COVID-19, enrolled during active disease. Both conserved end residues are part of each CDR3. The D gene is left open where the match is weak. Clone size is stated in some rows and not others, as once, few, many or a class when expanded.

>TRBD2|TRBJ2-5|TRBV5-6|few
CASSFRGLASGSVYF
TGTGCCAGCAGCTTTCGTGGACTAGCGTCTGGTTCGGTGTACTTC
>-|TRBJ2-5|TRBV28|-
CASSFTRALETQYF
TGTGCCAGCAGTTTTACGAGGGCGTTAGAGACCCAGTACTTC
>-|TRBJ2-5|TRBV18|-
CASSPQGVGGGETQYF
TGTGCCAGCTCACCACAAGGTGTGGGGGGAGGAGAGACCCAGTACTTC
>-|TRBJ1-2|TRBV12-5|-
CASGLGMRDYGYTF
TGTGCTAGTGGTTTGGGTATGCGGGACTATGGCTACACCTTC
>TRBD2|TRBJ2-3|TRBV6-5|-
CASSRTRTSTDTQYF
TGTGCCAGCAGCAGGACTAGAACTAGCACAGATACGCAGTATTTT
>TRBD2|TRBJ2-3|TRBV5-1|-
CASSLGLAGGFIGTDTQYF
TGCGCCAGCAGCTTGGGGCTAGCGGGGGGCTTCATCGGCACAGATACGCAGTATTTT
>-|TRBJ2-7|TRBV4-1|-
CASSQERTTLLEQYF
TGCGCCAGCAGCCAAGAAAGGACTACCCTCTTAGAGCAGTACTTC
>-|TRBJ1-1|TRBV2|-
CASSSIQGQVEAFF
TGTGCCAGCAGCAGCATCCAGGGCCAAGTTGAAGCTTTCTTT
>-|TRBJ1-6|TRBV3-1/TRBV3-2|-
CASSQECRRAGADSPLHF
TGTGCCAGCAGCCAAGAATGTAGAAGAGCGGGGGCGGATTCACCCCTCCACTTT
>TRBD1|TRBJ1-2|TRBV18|-
CASSLTGEYNYGYTF
TGTGCCAGCTCACTCACAGGGGAATATAACTATGGCTACACCTTC
>-|TRBJ1-6|TRBV5-8|-
CASSFEQGSYNSPLHF
TGTGCCAGCAGTTTTGAACAGGGATCCTATAATTCACCCCTCCACTTT
>TRBD1|TRBJ1-2|TRBV30|-
CAWTWDRGGNGYTF
TGTGCCTGGACCTGGGACAGGGGGGGGAATGGCTACACCTTC
>-|TRBJ2-7|TRBV29-1|-
CSVEGPRGSYEQYF
TGCAGCGTTGAAGGGCCCAGGGGTTCCTACGAGCAGTACTTC
>TRBD1|TRBJ1-2|TRBV6-5|-
CATRTGRANYGYTF
TGTGCCACCCGGACAGGCCGAGCTAACTATGGCTACACCTTC
>-|TRBJ2-2|TRBV6-5|-
CASNRSPNTGELFF
TGTGCCAGCAACAGATCCCCAAACACCGGGGAGCTGTTTTTT
>TRBD1|TRBJ1-2|TRBV7-2|-
CASSLPGQYGATF
TGTGCCAGCAGCCTTCCGGGACAGTACGGGGCGACCTTC
>-|TRBJ2-7|TRBV15|-
CATSRDTRGFAYEQYF
TGTGCCACCAGCAGAGATACCCGGGGATTCGCGTACGAGCAGTACTTC
>-|TRBJ1-2|TRBV19|-
CASTAAERSYGYTF
TGTGCCAGTACCGCTGCGGAGCGGAGCTATGGCTACACCTTC
>TRBD1|TRBJ2-2|TRBV9|-
CASSARQGSNTGELFF
TGTGCCAGCAGCGCACGACAGGGGTCGAACACCGGGGAGCTGTTTTTT
>-|TRBJ1-1|TRBV19|-
CASSHNSGEINTEAFF
TGTGCCAGTAGTCATAATAGCGGGGAGATTAACACTGAAGCTTTCTTT
>-|TRBJ1-2|TRBV9|-
CASSVGNSYGYTF
TGTGCCAGCAGCGTAGGGAACAGTTACGGCTACACCTTC
>TRBD1|TRBJ1-2|TRBV15|-
CATSRDPTATGDGYTF
TGTGCCACCAGCAGAGATCCCACTGCCACAGGGGATGGCTACACCTTC
>TRBD1|TRBJ2-7|TRBV5-6|-
CASSSRGDSQGAIYEQYF
TGTGCCAGCAGCTCGAGAGGGGATTCACAGGGGGCCATCTACGAGCAGTACTTC
>-|TRBJ2-2|TRBV27|-
CASSLAAGELFF
TGTGCCAGCAGTTTAGCGGCCGGGGAGCTGTTTTTT
>TRBD2|TRBJ2-3|TRBV3-1/TRBV3-2|-
CASSPRTSGGRNTQYF
TGTGCCAGCAGCCCCCGGACTAGCGGGGGGAGGAATACGCAGTATTTT
>TRBD2|TRBJ2-1|TRBV6-5|-
CASSPAGGPYEQFF
TGTGCCAGCAGTCCGGCGGGGGGGCCTTATGAGCAGTTCTTC
>TRBD2|TRBJ2-5|TRBV14|-
CASSQGDRGGLQETQYF
TGTGCCAGCAGCCAAGGAGATCGGGGGGGCCTTCAAGAGACCCAGTACTTC
>-|TRBJ1-2|TRBV19|many
CASSMMTQTDGYTF
TGTGCCAGTAGTATGATGACACAGACAGATGGCTACACCTTC
>-|TRBJ2-3|TRBV4-1|-
CASSQADNTDTQYF
TGCGCCAGCAGCCAAGCAGACAACACAGATACGCAGTATTTT
>-|TRBJ1-5|TRBV12-3/TRBV12-4|-
CASSFSRDQPQHF
TGTGCCAGCAGTTTTTCCCGTGATCAGCCCCAGCATTTT
>TRBD1|TRBJ2-5|TRBV7-7|-
CASSDPTGAQETQYF
TGTGCCAGCAGCGATCCGACAGGGGCCCAAGAGACCCAGTACTTC
>-|TRBJ2-5|TRBV7-2|-
CASSPGAKETQYF
TGTGCCAGCAGCCCCGGAGCTAAAGAGACCCAGTACTTC
>TRBD1|TRBJ2-2|TRBV5-1|-
CASSLGQGNSGELFF
TGCGCCAGCAGCTTGGGACAGGGTAATTCCGGGGAGCTGTTTTTT
>TRBD1|TRBJ1-2|TRBV6-5|-
CASMAGGIYGYTF
TGTGCCAGCATGGCAGGGGGCATCTATGGCTACACCTTC
>TRBD1|TRBJ1-1|TRBV13|-
CASSSPLGQEYTEAFF
TGTGCCAGCAGCTCTCCCCTGGGACAGGAGTACACTGAAGCTTTCTTT
>-|TRBJ1-2|TRBV7-9|-
CASWAGVNGYTF
TGTGCCTCCTGGGCAGGGGTTAATGGCTACACCTTC
>TRBD1|TRBJ1-2|TRBV18|-
CASSPRQGDLGGYTF
TGTGCCAGCTCACCACGACAGGGGGACCTAGGGGGCTACACCTTC
>TRBD2|TRBJ2-5|TRBV27|-
CASSLRRGGQETQYF
TGTGCCAGCAGTTTACGGCGGGGGGGCCAAGAGACCCAGTACTTC
>-|TRBJ2-5|TRBV19|-
CASSIAIQETQYF
TGTGCCAGTAGTATAGCAATCCAAGAGACCCAGTACTTC
>-|TRBJ1-1|TRBV19|-
CASSIFSLRAGNTEAFF
TGTGCCAGTAGTATCTTTTCGCTGAGGGCTGGAAACACTGAAGCTTTCTTT
>-|TRBJ2-1|TRBV27|-
CASSVSRAYNEQFF
TGTGCCAGCAGTGTTTCGAGGGCCTACAATGAGCAGTTCTTC
>TRBD1|TRBJ2-7|TRBV27|-
CASSSRTGGGAYEQYF
TGTGCCAGCAGTTCGCGGACAGGGGGTGGGGCCTACGAGCAGTACTTC
>-|TRBJ2-7|TRBV30|-
CAWSAQYEQYF
TGTGCCTGGAGTGCCCAGTACGAGCAGTACTTC
>TRBD2|TRBJ2-5|TRBV11-3|-
CASSFRIAGEETQYF
TGTGCCAGCAGCTTTAGGATAGCGGGGGAAGAGACCCAGTACTTC
>-|TRBJ2-7|TRBV7-6|-
CASSENRDKKYEQYF
TGTGCCAGCAGCGAAAACCGGGACAAGAAATACGAGCAGTACTTC
>-|TRBJ2-2|TRBV15|-
CATSTTGELFF
TGTGCCACCAGCACTACCGGGGAGCTGTTTTTT
>-|TRBJ1-1|TRBV4-3|-
CASSLQGRTEAFF
TGCGCCAGCAGCCTCCAGGGGAGAACTGAAGCTTTCTTT
>-|TRBJ2-7|TRBV7-9|-
CASSLTATRYEQYF
TGTGCCAGCAGCTTAACCGCTACCCGGTACGAGCAGTACTTC
>-|TRBJ2-7|TRBV10-3|-
CAIRDTGISSYEQYF
TGTGCCATCCGTGACACCGGGATTAGCTCCTACGAGCAGTACTTC
>-|TRBJ1-3|TRBV10-3|-
CAIRMDRDSGNTIYF
TGTGCCATCCGAATGGACAGAGACTCTGGAAACACCATATATTTT
>TRBD1|TRBJ1-1|TRBV15|-
CATSRARTGGVNTEAFF
TGTGCCACCAGCAGAGCTAGGACAGGGGGCGTTAACACTGAAGCTTTCTTT
>-|TRBJ2-7|TRBV5-4|-
CASSLDDRNPQYF
TGTGCCAGCAGCTTGGACGACAGGAACCCTCAGTACTTC
>-|TRBJ2-1|TRBV19|-
CASSTRLEVYEQFF
TGTGCCAGTAGTACAAGACTAGAGGTCTATGAGCAGTTCTTC
>-|TRBJ1-3|TRBV5-1|-
CASSPEGDSGNTIYF
TGCGCCAGCAGTCCCGAGGGCGACTCTGGAAACACCATATATTTT
>TRBD1|TRBJ2-7|TRBV7-6|-
CASSLSGDRGQNEQYF
TGTGCCAGCAGCTTGAGTGGGGACAGGGGGCAGAACGAGCAGTACTTC
>TRBD2|TRBJ2-1|TRBV11-3|-
CASTIDGGNPYNEQFF
TGTGCCAGCACCATTGACGGGGGGAATCCCTACAATGAGCAGTTCTTC
>TRBD1|TRBJ2-7|TRBV6-1|-
CASSEVGTDYEQYF
TGTGCCAGCAGTGAAGTAGGGACAGACTACGAGCAGTACTTC